These 2 T cell receptor beta chains were sequenced from one sample in a study of blood T cell repertoires in COVID-19 (dated by TCRdb to about 2020). Library construction relied on the immunoSEQ multiplex PCR assay. TCRdb carries this immuneACCESS record with in-frame sequences only. Its versions omit some clonotypes, under half of them owing to an unresolved V gene in the studies checked, with the rest unexplained. The sample data list approximately 40,000 clones, and around 90% of these were observed just once. Around 20% of the sample rests with the top ten. The sequenced material came from peripheral blood. The receptors here all came from a man in his fifties or sixties with acute or convalescent COVID-19.

This clone was recorded a few times. The rearrangement links TRBV9 to TRBJ1-3, with no clear D. The CDR3 runs to 14 residues. Germline V gene sequence: CDR1 SGDLS, CDR2 YYNGEE. V was cut by 0 bases and J by 0 bases, with 4 bases left in between. The CDR3: CASSVVSSGNTIYF. The DNA of the CDR3 is TGTGCCAGCAGCGTAGTCAGCTCTGGAAACACCATATATTTT.

The chain couples TRBV7-2 to TRBJ2-5; 14 nucleotides line up with TRBD2. The V segment lost 5 bases and the J segment 4 bases; nucleotides outside the gene matches: 12. CDR1 and CDR2 from the germline V gene are SGHTA and FQGNSA. CDR3 length equals 18 residues. Here the CDR3 reads CASSPGLAGVKTLETQYF. For the CDR3, the DNA is TGTGCCAGCAGCCCGGGACTAGCGGGAGTGAAGACATTAGAGACCCAGTACTTC. Looking up the rest from reference TRBV7-2 and TRBJ2-5 gives the full variable domain: GAGVSQSPSNKVTEKGKDVELRCDPISGHTALYWYRQSLGQGLEFLIYFQGNSAPDKSGLPSDRFSAERTGGSVSTLTIQRTQQEDSAVYLCASSPGLAGVKTLETQYFGPGTRLLVL.